Following are 6 T cell receptor beta chains from one sample sequenced in a study of blood T cell repertoires in COVID-19 (dated by TCRdb to 2019 to 2021). Library preparation employed the immunoSEQ multiplex PCR assay. TCRdb re-hosts the immuneACCESS table, in-frame sequences only. Its copies lack some clones; in the studies checked, an unresolved V gene accounts for under half of them, and the cause for the rest is not known. The table for this sample lists about half a million clones; approximately 85% of them were counted only once. The top ten clonotypes cover more than 3% of the sample. Sequencing was carried out using peripheral blood. Receptors were obtained from a human donor in a cohort sampled during active COVID-19.

Regarding this clone: Other DNA sequences in this sample translate to the same CDR3. CDR3 region: CATSDPGTSGSTDTQYF. In DNA, the CDR3 is TGTGCCACCAGTGATCCCGGGACTAGCGGTAGCACAGATACGCAGTATTTT. The chain links TRBV24-1 to TRBJ2-3; 11 bases are a match to TRBD2. Germline V gives CDR1 KGHDR, CDR2 SFDVKD. The CDR3 is 17 amino acids. J lost 0 bases, V lost 3 bases, and 4 bases had no gene match.

Concerning this clone itself: One end of the junction is discordant with germline, which a read error may explain. The chain is built from TRBV7-7 and TRBJ2-1; 7 nucleotides agree with TRBD2. The CDR3 sequence is 15 residues long. CDR1 and CDR2 from the germline V gene are SSHAT and FNYEAQ (reference sequence). The CDR3 region is CASSPGEGPYNEQFF. Here the CDR3 DNA reads TGTGCTAGCAGCCCCGGGGAGGGTCCCTACAATGAGCAGTTCTTC.

V gene TRBV15 combines with J gene TRBJ2-7; D not resolved. CDR1 LNHNV and CDR2 YYDKDF come from the germline V gene (reference sequence). This CDR3 has 16 amino acids. V lost 0 bases and J lost 3, with 15 bases in between. CDR3 amino acids: CATSRDSGQYNYEQYF. The DNA for the CDR3 is TGTGCCACCAGCAGAGATTCTGGGCAGTACAACTACGAGCAGTACTTC.

V and J are TRBV9 and TRBJ2-2, with D unclear. The V gene lost 3 bases and the J gene lost 6 bases, with 12 bases spanning the gap. The CDR3 consists of 14 residues. Germline CDR1 and CDR2: SGDLS and YYNGEE. The CDR3 loop reads CASSAPRRAGELFF. The CDR3 DNA sequence: TGTGCCAGCAGCGCTCCAAGGAGAGCCGGGGAGCTGTTTTTT. Filled out from reference TRBV9 and TRBJ2-2, the complete variable domain reads DSGVTQTPKHLITATGQRVTLRCSPRSGDLSVYWYQQSLDQGLQFLIQYYNGEERAKGNILERFSAQQFPDLHSELNLSSLELGDSALYFCASSAPRRAGELFFGEGSRLTVL.

The chain is built from TRBV19 and TRBJ1-5, with 8 bases that match TRBD1. The CDR3 runs 17 residues. Trimming at V came to 6 bases and at J to 4 bases, leaving 14 bases not matched to a gene. Germline loops: CDR1 LNHDA, CDR2 SQIVND (reference sequence). DNA of the CDR3: TGTGCCAGTAGATCCAGATGGGGCAGGGGGCAAAATCAGCCCCAGCATTTT. This gives the protein CASRSRWGRGQNQPQHF.

This clone appeared once. This chain uses TRBV6-2 or TRBV6-3 with TRBJ2-2; 9 bases fit TRBD2. Looked up from germline, CDR1 is MNHEY and CDR2 is SVGEGT. The CDR3 sequence is 17 residues long. J lost 4 bases, V lost 6 bases, and 12 bases had no gene match. This CDR3 reads CASSWGRGGTATGELFF. CDR3 DNA sequence: TGTGCCAGCAGCTGGGGGCGGGGGGGAACCGCCACCGGGGAGCTGTTTTTT.